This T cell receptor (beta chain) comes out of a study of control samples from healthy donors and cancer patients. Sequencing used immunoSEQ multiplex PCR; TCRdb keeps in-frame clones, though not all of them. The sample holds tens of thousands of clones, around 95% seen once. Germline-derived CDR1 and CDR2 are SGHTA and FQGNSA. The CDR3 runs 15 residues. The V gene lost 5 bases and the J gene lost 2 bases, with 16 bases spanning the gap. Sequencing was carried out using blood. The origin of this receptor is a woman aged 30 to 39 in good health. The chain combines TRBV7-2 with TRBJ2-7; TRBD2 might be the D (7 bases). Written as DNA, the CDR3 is TGTGCCAGCAGCCTTAGCGGAGGGGGGGCCTACGAGCAGTACTTC. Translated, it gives CASSLSGGGAYEQYF. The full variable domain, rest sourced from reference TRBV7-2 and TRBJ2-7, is GAGVSQSPSNKVTEKGKDVELRCDPISGHTALYWYRQSLGQGLEFLIYFQGNSAPDKSGLPSDRFSAERTGGSVSTLTIQRTQQEDSAVYLCASSLSGGGAYEQYFGPGTRLTVT.